Each of the 22 T cell receptor beta chains below was sequenced from the same sample in a study of blood T cell repertoires in COVID-19. The data were produced by immunoSEQ multiplex PCR, yet TCRdb's version contains in-frame clones alone and is incomplete. The sample has 250,000 or so clones; around 87% are singletons. The sample consisted of peripheral blood. Receptor source: a woman aged 55-75 years with COVID-19, enrolled during active disease.

V is TRBV27 and J is TRBJ2-7; weak D call: TRBD2 (5 bases). Between the trimmed V and J ends, which lost 4 bases and 0 bases, there was a span of 10 bases. The V gene's germline CDR1 is MNHEY and CDR2 SMNVEV (reference sequence). The length of the CDR3 is 14 residues. CDR3 sequence: CASSSSGNSYEQYF. CDR3 in DNA: TGTGCCAGCAGTTCGTCCGGGAACTCCTACGAGCAGTACTTC.

The chain recombines TRBV19 with TRBJ1-6; tentative D call: TRBD1 (5 bases). The CDR3 extends over 15 amino acids. V lost 3 bases, J lost 10 bases, and 16 bases lay in between. Germline V lookup: CDR1 LNHDA, CDR2 SQIVND (reference sequence). The CDR3 sequence: CASSITPGRESPLHF. CDR3 nucleotide sequence: TGTGCCAGTAGTATTACTCCAGGGCGGGAATCACCCCTCCACTTT.

The chain uses TRBV4-2 and TRBJ1-3; possible D gene TRBD1, 6 bases. Germline V gene sequence: CDR1 LGHNA, CDR2 YNFKEQ. This CDR3 has 16 amino acids. Trimming left V 1 base short and J 2 bases short, with 12 bases between. CDR3 residues: CASSQVGRGPGNTIYF. The DNA for the CDR3 is TGTGCCAGCAGCCAAGTCGGCAGGGGACCTGGAAACACCATATATTTT.

With respect to this clone: The sample has other DNA sequences that encode this CDR3 too. This chain connects TRBV19 to TRBJ2-1; D gene ambiguous. The V and J ends lost 5 bases and 4 bases respectively, with 6 bases between them. CDR1 LNHDA and CDR2 SQIVND come from the germline V gene (reference sequence). The CDR3 has 12 amino acids. The CDR3 DNA follows: TGTGCCAGTAGTTCCGGGTACAATGAGCAGTTCTTC. Translating gives CASSSGYNEQFF. The full variable domain, in which reference TRBV19 and TRBJ2-1 provide the parts outside the CDR3, is DGGITQSPKYLFRKEGQNVTLSCEQNLNHDAMYWYRQDPGQGLRLIYYSQIVNDFQKGDIAEGYSVSREKKESFPLTVTSAQKNPTAFYLCASSSGYNEQFFGPGTRLTVL.

This clone was detected once. The V call is TRBV5-1, the J call TRBJ1-4, with 7 bases fitting TRBD1. Germline V CDR1 and CDR2: SGHRS, YFSETQ. After removal of 4 bases from V and 0 bases from J, the junction contained 15 bases not matched to a gene. This CDR3 is built from 19 residues. The chain's CDR3 is CASSLKTGNMGATNEKLFF. CDR3 nucleotide sequence: TGCGCCAGCAGCCTGAAGACAGGGAATATGGGCGCAACTAATGAAAAACTGTTTTTT.

The CDR3 coding sequence is TGTGCCAGCAGGATAAACAGGGGTACTGAAGCTTTCTTT. It specifies CASRINRGTEAFF. J is TRBJ1-1 and V is TRBV12-3 or TRBV12-4, with 7 bases that match TRBD1. Trimming took 6 bases from V and 5 from J; bases not matched to a gene: 6. The CDR3 spans 13 residues.

The rearrangement joins TRBV9 to TRBJ1-2; no clear D gene. The germline V gene encodes CDR1 SGDLS and CDR2 YYNGEE. V was clipped by 0 bases and J by 1 base, with 7 bases between them. This CDR3 region has 14 residues. The CDR3 loop reads CASSVDNGNYGYTF. CDR3 nucleotide sequence: TGTGCCAGCAGCGTAGATAACGGTAACTATGGCTACACCTTC.

V and J are TRBV30 and TRBJ1-6; TRBD1 matches 7 bases. J gave up 4 bases and V 3 bases, and 12 bases lay outside the gene matches. The germline V gene encodes CDR1 GTSNPN and CDR2 SVGIG (reference sequence). The CDR3 contains 17 residues. The CDR3: CAWRGDSASRYNSPLHF. DNA for the CDR3: TGTGCCTGGAGAGGGGACAGCGCCTCTCGGTATAATTCACCCCTCCACTTT.

This clone turned up a few times. The V call is TRBV2, the J call TRBJ1-1; unclear D gene. CDR1 SNHLY and CDR2 FYNNEI come from the germline V gene. The germline V and J ends were trimmed by 8 bases and 6 bases, with 10 bases remaining between them. The CDR3 is 11 amino acids. The CDR3 region has the DNA TGTGCCAGCGGAGGTTGGGCTGAAGCTTTCTTT. Translated: CASGGWAEAFF. Full variable domain (rest looked up from reference TRBV2 and TRBJ1-1): EPEVTQTPSHQVTQMGQEVILRCVPISNHLYFYWYRQILGQKVEFLVSFYNNEISEKSEIFDDQFSVERPDGSNFTLKIRSTKLEDSAMYFCASGGWAEAFFGQGTRLTVV.

This clone has just one count. The chain employs TRBV27 and TRBJ1-5; no reliable D call. Trimming took 6 bases from V and 7 from J, leaving 19 bases between them. The CDR3 contains 15 residues. The V gene's germline CDR1 is MNHEY and CDR2 SMNVEV (reference sequence). The CDR3 DNA reads TGTGCCAGCAGCCCCGCCGTCCCTCGGCGGCAGCCCCAGCATTTT. Protein: CASSPAVPRRQPQHF.

The J gene is TRBJ2-1, the V gene TRBV19, with TRBD1 as a possible D gene (6 bases). In germline, CDR1 is LNHDA, CDR2 SQIVND (reference sequence). The CDR3 spans 15 residues. The V and J ends lost 1 base and 4 bases respectively, with 11 bases between them. The CDR3 region is CASSIGLDSYNEQFF. Here the CDR3 DNA reads TGTGCCAGTAGTATAGGGCTGGACAGTTACAATGAGCAGTTCTTC.

This chain joins TRBV7-3 and TRBJ2-1; weak D call: TRBD1 (5 bases). CDR3 length equals 15 residues. Germline V gene data show CDR1 as SGHTA and CDR2 as FQGTGA. Trimming cost V 3 bases and J 7 bases, with 16 bases left between them. This CDR3 is CASSFGHVVGNEQFF. CDR3 in DNA: TGTGCCAGCAGCTTTGGACATGTAGTTGGGAATGAGCAGTTCTTC.

This clone was recorded a few times. This chain links TRBV12-3 or TRBV12-4 with TRBJ1-2; tentative D call: TRBD1 (6 bases). The CDR3 length is 13 residues. V was clipped by 7 bases and J by 3 bases, with 12 bases between them. The CDR3 DNA sequence: TGTGCCAGCACCCTGGGACAATACTATGGCTACACCTTC. Residues: CASTLGQYYGYTF.

The chain combines TRBV11-2 with TRBJ2-7; TRBD2 agrees at 8 bases. Unmatched junction bases numbered 8, after V lost 9 bases and J lost 1 base. Germline V gives CDR1 SGHAT, CDR2 FQNNGV. This CDR3 comprises 14 residues. In DNA, the CDR3 is TGTGCCAGTCAACCGGGACTAGGGTCCTACGAGCAGTACTTC. Translation: CASQPGLGSYEQYF.

The gene calls are TRBV4-3 and TRBJ1-4; 7 bases map to TRBD1. Germline assignment: CDR1 LGHNA and CDR2 YSLEER. V lost 5 bases and J lost 4; bases outside the gene matches: 7. This CDR3 has 15 residues. The CDR3 DNA follows: TGCGCCAGCAGCTCACCGGGACAGTATAATGAAAAACTGTTTTTT. Protein product: CASSSPGQYNEKLFF.

This clone was seen once. The V and J genes are TRBV6-5 and TRBJ2-5; D is ambiguous. V was trimmed by 6 bases and J by 2 bases, leaving 4 bases between them. The CDR3 spans 11 residues. CDR1 MNHEY and CDR2 SVGAGI come from the germline V gene. In DNA form, the CDR3 reads TGTGCCAGCAGCCAACAAGAGACCCAGTACTTC. Protein sequence: CASSQQETQYF.

The V and J genes are TRBV19 and TRBJ2-7; D is possibly TRBD1 (5 bases). Trimming took off 7 bases at V and 2 bases at J, with 9 bases between the two ends. Per the germline V gene, CDR1 is LNHDA and CDR2 is SQIVND (reference sequence). The CDR3 sequence is 12 residues long. In DNA form, the CDR3 reads TGTGCCAGTACCGACAGTACCTACGAGCAGTACTTC. Its protein product is CASTDSTYEQYF.

This chain joins TRBV7-6 and TRBJ2-2; 8 bases align to TRBD2. J was trimmed by 4 bases and V by 0 bases; bases with no gene match: 1. Germline CDR1 reads SGHVS; CDR2 reads FNYEAQ. CDR3 length equals 15 residues. The DNA of the CDR3 is TGTGCCAGCAGCTTAGCGAGCGGGGGCACCGGGGAGCTGTTTTTT. The encoded protein is CASSLASGGTGELFF.

V gene TRBV5-1 combines with J gene TRBJ1-6; D remains ambiguous. Germline V CDR1 and CDR2: SGHRS, YFSETQ. Trimming took 1 base from V and 6 from J, leaving 8 bases between them. This CDR3 contains 14 residues. The CDR3 sequence is CASSLITRNSPLHF. In DNA form, the CDR3 reads TGCGCCAGCAGCTTGATAACGCGTAATTCACCCCTCCACTTT.

The rearrangement links TRBV6-5 to TRBJ2-2; 7 nucleotides agree with TRBD1. The CDR3 runs 14 residues. V shed 7 bases and J 1 base; nucleotides not matched to a gene: 3. Looked up from germline, CDR1 is MNHEY and CDR2 is SVGAGI. The CDR3 DNA reads TGTGCCAGCACAAGGGGGCTGAACACCGGGGAGCTGTTTTTT. It yields the protein CASTRGLNTGELFF.

V is TRBV6-2 or TRBV6-3 and J is TRBJ1-4; TRBD1 might be the D (6 bases). Trimming took 0 bases from V and 12 from J, leaving 23 bases between them. CDR3 size: 17 residues. CDR1 and CDR2 from the germline V gene are MNHEY and SVGEGT. CDR3 DNA sequence: TGTGCCAGCAGTTACTCGACCAGGGGAGCACGGGGGGAACAACTGTTTTTT. Translated: CASSYSTRGARGEQLFF.

The chain carries TRBV7-9 and TRBJ2-3; D gene ambiguous. Germline lookup yields CDR1 SEHNR and CDR2 FQNEAQ (reference sequence). V lost 0 bases and J 2 bases, leaving 6 bases between the germline ends. This CDR3 has 14 amino acids. CDR3 amino acids: CASSLAGPTDTQYF. The CDR3 bases are TGTGCCAGCAGCTTAGCGGGCCCCACAGATACGCAGTATTTT.